These 18 T cell receptor beta chains originate from one sample sequenced in a study of identical twins (TCRdb year 2016). The library was generated by 5' RACE. The sequencer was an Illumina HiSeq 2000. TCRdb ran its own pipeline on the public reads, namely fastp trimming at Q25 and MiXCR clone calling, and kept in-frame beta chains. Each entry merges the rows of one CDR3 protein and shows their most common DNA and genes. In all, the sample holds around 230,000 distinct CDR3 sequences, and 9.4% of those were seen once. The ten largest clonotypes hold 4% to 6% of the sample. Sequenced input: memory (CD45RO+) T cells sorted from blood. The label giving this sample's cell subset or site can be read as: CD45RO+ enriched T cells. The receptors come from a woman younger than 35 in good health.

The table lists this clonotype with a few counts. The chain is built from TRBV7-6 and TRBJ2-5; 9 nucleotides match TRBD2. The CDR3 covers 16 residues. The germline CDR1 and CDR2 sequences are SGHVS and FNYEAQ. V was pared by 0 bases and J by 2 bases, with 4 bases of the junction left unmatched. The chain's CDR3 is CASSLASLAGQETQYF. In DNA form, the CDR3 reads TGTGCCAGCAGCTTAGCGTCTCTAGCGGGGCAAGAGACCCAGTACTTC.

The chain carries TRBV25-1 and TRBJ2-2, with D unclear. This CDR3 comprises 14 residues. Trimming took off 1 base at V and 6 bases at J, with 9 bases between the two ends. Per germline, CDR1 MGHDK and CDR2 SYGVNS. The CDR3 reads CASSESVGAGELFF. Here the CDR3 DNA reads TGTGCCAGCAGTGAATCGGTGGGTGCCGGGGAGCTGTTTTTT.

This chain links TRBV5-6 with TRBJ2-7; TRBD1 agrees at 9 bases. Germline CDR1 SGHDT, CDR2 YYEEEE. The CDR3 runs 14 residues. The V segment lost 2 bases and the J segment 4 bases; nucleotides outside the gene matches: 4. The DNA for the CDR3 is TGTGCCAGCAGCTTCGGACAGGGGCGGTACGAGCAGTACTTC. Translating it yields CASSFGQGRYEQYF. The full variable domain, completed using reference TRBV5-6 and TRBJ2-7, is DAGVTQSPTHLIKTRGQQVTLRCSPKSGHDTVSWYQQALGQGPQFIFQYYEEEERQRGNFPDRFSGHQFPNYSSELNVNALLLGDSALYLCASSFGQGRYEQYFGPGTRLTVT.

At least ten counts were recorded for this clonotype. The rearrangement joins TRBV3-1 to TRBJ2-3; 8 bases line up with TRBD2. The CDR3 is 14 amino acids. Germline loops: CDR1 LGHDT, CDR2 YNNKEL (reference sequence). The V and J ends lost 5 bases and 1 base, in that order; junction bases with no gene match: 2. Written as DNA, the CDR3 is TGTGCCAGCAGCTCCGGGGGGGGCACAGATACGCAGTATTTT. This codes for CASSSGGGTDTQYF.

At least ten counts were recorded for this clonotype. V is TRBV2 and J is TRBJ1-3; a possible D gene is TRBD1 (5 bases). The CDR3 spans 15 residues. Trimming removed 5 bases from V and 0 bases from J, with 11 bases in between. CDR1 is SNHLY and CDR2 is FYNNEI in the germline V gene. The CDR3 DNA reads TGTGCCAGCAGTAGGGGACGGATCTCTGGAAACACCATATATTTT. It translates to CASSRGRISGNTIYF.

As DNA, the CDR3 is TGTGCCAGCAGTACCGGACTAGTCTCCTACGAGCAGTACTTC. This encodes CASSTGLVSYEQYF. The rearrangement uses TRBV27 and TRBJ2-7; 7 nucleotides line up with TRBD2. Germline V CDR1 and CDR2: MNHEY, SMNVEV (reference sequence). The V gene end was trimmed by 5 bases and the J gene end by 0 bases; junction bases not matched to a gene: 4. This CDR3 is 14 amino acids long.

This chain joins TRBV2 and TRBJ2-2; 10 bases match TRBD2. Losses at the gene ends were 6 bases for V and 5 bases for J; bases not matched to a gene: 6. The CDR3 sequence is 15 residues long. Per germline, CDR1 SNHLY and CDR2 FYNNEI. The CDR3, as DNA: TGTGCCAGCAGGGCCCTAGCGGGGGCTACCGGGGAGCTGTTTTTT. This translates into CASRALAGATGELFF.

This clonotype was observed a few times. V usage is TRBV3-1 and J usage is TRBJ2-7; D not resolved. The length of the CDR3 is 14 residues. Per germline, CDR1 LGHDT and CDR2 YNNKEL (reference sequence). V lost 3 bases and J 0 bases, leaving 9 bases between the germline ends. CDR3 in amino acids: CASSHPESSYEQYF. The CDR3 DNA follows: TGTGCCAGCAGCCACCCTGAGAGCTCCTACGAGCAGTACTTC.

This clonotype was observed a few times. This sequence joins TRBV20-1 and TRBJ2-3; 7 bases match TRBD1. V shed 5 bases and J 0 bases; nucleotides not matched to a gene: 11. Germline-derived CDR1 and CDR2 are DFQATT and SNEGSKA (reference sequence). The CDR3 has 16 amino acids. CDR3 nucleotide sequence: TGCAGTGCTCATTCACCCTCAGGGGGTAGCACAGATACGCAGTATTTT. It translates to CSAHSPSGGSTDTQYF.

V and J are TRBV4-3 and TRBJ1-6; 8 bases fit TRBD1. The CDR3 runs 16 residues. V trimming: 0 bases; J trimming: 14 bases; junction bases outside the gene matches: 12. Germline CDR1 reads LGHNA; CDR2 reads YSLEER. This CDR3 reads CASSQDPPGGKSALHF. For the CDR3, the DNA is TGCGCCAGCAGCCAAGATCCCCCAGGGGGCAAATCGGCCCTCCACTTT.

The chain is built from TRBV9 and TRBJ2-5; 7 bases are shared with TRBD2. The CDR3 extends over 15 amino acids. The ends lost 0 bases at V and 5 bases at J; junction bases unmatched: 7. Germline CDR1 reads SGDLS; CDR2 reads YYNGEE. CDR3 loop: CASSVGLSGGETQYF. CDR3 in DNA: TGTGCCAGCAGCGTAGGGCTCTCGGGGGGTGAGACCCAGTACTTC.

The V gene is TRBV3-1, the J gene TRBJ1-1; TRBD1 is a possible D gene (5 bases). Germline CDR1 LGHDT, CDR2 YNNKEL (reference sequence). This CDR3 region has 14 residues. V lost 5 bases, J lost 1 base, and 11 bases lay in between. The CDR3, as DNA: TGTGCCAGCAGCACCTCAGGGAAGAACACTGAAGCTTTCTTT. Protein sequence: CASSTSGKNTEAFF.

This clonotype appeared a few times. The chain links TRBV25-1 to TRBJ2-7, with 7 bases that match TRBD2. The CDR3 contains 12 residues. Trimming cost V 8 bases and J 5 bases; bases outside gene matches: 6. CDR1 and CDR2 (germline): MGHDK, SYGVNS. The CDR3 region has the DNA TGTGCCAGCTGGACTAGTGGGCACGAGCAGTACTTC. Protein product: CASWTSGHEQYF.

The chain has TRBV6-2 or TRBV6-3 and TRBJ2-7, with 10 positions matching TRBD1. The CDR3 consists of 16 residues. With 8 bases clipped from V and 0 bases from J, the junction kept 10 bases outside the gene matches. The germline V gene has CDR1 MNHEY and CDR2 SVGEGT. The CDR3 bases are TGTGCCAGCGCTAGGCCTCGGACAGGGGGCTCCTACGAGCAGTACTTC. Encoded protein: CASARPRTGGSYEQYF.

This chain joins TRBV5-5 and TRBJ2-7; possibly TRBD2 for D (5 bases). There are 14 residues in the CDR3. V lost 3 bases and J 6 bases, leaving 16 bases between the germline ends. Germline CDR1 SGHKS, CDR2 YYEKEE (reference sequence). CDR3 sequence (DNA): TGTGCCAGCAGCTCTGGACTCGTACGGGGCGAGCAGTACTTC. As protein: CASSSGLVRGEQYF.

In its sample, this clonotype was seen many times. The chain couples TRBV9 to TRBJ2-5, with 7 positions matching TRBD2. V was pared by 4 bases and J by 3 bases, with 6 bases of the junction left unmatched. This CDR3 has 14 amino acids. Germline V CDR1 and CDR2: SGDLS, YYNGEE. CDR3 region: CASSPWAGEETQYF. The CDR3 bases are TGTGCCAGCAGCCCGTGGGCGGGGGAAGAGACCCAGTACTTC. Full variable domain (remainder filled in from reference TRBV9 and TRBJ2-5): DSGVTQTPKHLITATGQRVTLRCSPRSGDLSVYWYQQSLDQGLQFLIQYYNGEERAKGNILERFSAQQFPDLHSELNLSSLELGDSALYFCASSPWAGEETQYFGPGTRLLVL.

The chain has TRBV18 and TRBJ2-1, with D possibly called TRBD1 or TRBD2 (5 bases each). The CDR3 contains 15 residues. Germline V gives CDR1 KGHSH, CDR2 LQKENI. The ends were cut back, 3 bases at V and 3 bases at J, with 12 bases in the middle. This chain's CDR3 is CASSPPGPIYNEQFF. DNA for the CDR3: TGTGCCAGCTCACCCCCGGGACCGATCTACAATGAGCAGTTCTTC.

This clonotype was detected many times. CDR3 sequence: CASRVDNSPLHF. In DNA form, the CDR3 reads TGCGCCAGCAGGGTCGATAATTCACCCCTCCACTTT. The V call is TRBV5-1, the J call TRBJ1-6; D is unresolved. Germline CDR1 reads SGHRS; CDR2 reads YFSETQ. V shed 5 bases and J shed 5 bases, with 5 bases lying between them. This CDR3 is 12 amino acids long. Full variable domain (missing parts from reference TRBV5-1 and TRBJ1-6): KAGVTQTPRYLIKTRGQQVTLSCSPISGHRSVSWYQQTPGQGLQFLFEYFSETQRNKGNFPGRFSGRQFSNSRSEMNVSTLELGDSALYLCASRVDNSPLHFGNGTRLTVT.